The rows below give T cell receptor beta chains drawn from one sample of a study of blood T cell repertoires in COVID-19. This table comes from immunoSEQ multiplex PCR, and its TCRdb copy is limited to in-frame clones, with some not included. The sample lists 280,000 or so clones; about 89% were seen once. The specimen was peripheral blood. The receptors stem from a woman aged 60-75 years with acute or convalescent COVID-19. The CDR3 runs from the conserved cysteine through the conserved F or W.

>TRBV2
CASSEGAWPDGYTF
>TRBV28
CASSSTGGLGETQYF
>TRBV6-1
CASSEDRFGQPQHF
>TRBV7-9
CASSLGGHSNQPQHF
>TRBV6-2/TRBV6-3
CASSPGQGVMKNTEAFF
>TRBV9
CASSVTGFSGNTIYF
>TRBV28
CASSSGGQGDEKLFF
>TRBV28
CASSHQRGSREAQHF
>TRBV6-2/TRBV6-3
CASSYRGQGIGELFF
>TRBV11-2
CASSLDFQGANRNEQFF
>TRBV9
CASMIRGAGGADTQYF
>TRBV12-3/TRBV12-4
CASSPTGTGELFF
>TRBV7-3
CASTPTGANTEAFF
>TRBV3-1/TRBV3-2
CASSPYWNRGLGEQYF
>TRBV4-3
CASSQDPQTSAYEQFF
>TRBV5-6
CASSLQAGISNQPQHF
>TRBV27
CASSLFYRGLNEKLFF
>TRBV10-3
CAISVGGGNTIYF
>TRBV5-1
CASSWERGPWEEQFF
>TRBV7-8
CASSLVRTSGSYEQFF
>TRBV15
CATSRDLGRGGFIEQFF
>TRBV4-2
CASSQDVLVQETQYF
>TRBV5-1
CASTDWDSSSGNTIYF
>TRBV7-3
CASSAGGTDTQYF
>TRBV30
CAWSVWRGQRNQPQHF
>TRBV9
CASSVGPGTGHTQYF
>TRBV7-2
CASSLSQTNYGYTF
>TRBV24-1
CATSDAKTGGGYTF
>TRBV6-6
CATARGNYGYTF
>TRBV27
CASSLNGGRVTGELFF
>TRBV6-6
CASSSTQGNNEQFF
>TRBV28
CASRNPRGITDTQYF
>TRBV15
CATSRGRVGLNEKLFF
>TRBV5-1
CASSLGPWGRAPEKLFF
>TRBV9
CASSVSGQGGEKLFF
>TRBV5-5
CASSLAGRETQYF
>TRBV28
CASSQFGQLNSYGYTF
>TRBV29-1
CSVAGTWDEQYF
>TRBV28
CASSSTGTGGYEQYF
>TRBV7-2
CASSLQGARETEAFF
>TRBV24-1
CATSDQTGYHGYTF
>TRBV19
CASSIVGQGIGELFF